This T cell receptor (beta chain) was obtained from a study of blood T cell repertoires in COVID-19. CDR1 MGHDK and CDR2 SYGVNS come from the germline V gene. The CDR3 spans 14 residues. Trimming pared 2 bases from V and 6 bases from J, leaving 13 bases between. The count of this clone is one. In the authors' workflow: Reference gene primer amplification gave estimated nucleated cell counts. Using immunoSEQ multiplex PCR, the repertoire was profiled, and TCRdb retains in-frame clones only, with some absent. Clone size and the V and J calls come from that table; the DNA yielded D and trimming. The sample lists almost 250,000 clones, 75% to 90% seen once, with 3.5% to 5% in the top ten. Participants' own reports of clinical history determined their cohort assignment. In Cohort 3, a recovered donor had either two negative PCRs, clearance, or symptom resolution.

The clonotype originates from a woman aged 30 to 39 who had recovered from COVID-19. The sample consisted of PBMCs or T cells enriched from blood (not recorded which). The gene calls are TRBV25-1 and TRBJ1-1; TRBD1 might be the D (6 bases). The CDR3 DNA sequence: TGTGCCAGCAGTGAAACAGGGTTCGGGGCTGAAGCTTTCTTT. Translating gives CASSETGFGAEAFF.